The rows below give T cell receptor beta chains drawn from one sample of a study of T-cell memory formation after mild COVID-19. Each CDR3 protein is one row after TCRdb ran MiXCR on the 5' RACE reads. The sample shows some 120,000 distinct CDR3 sequences, 5% to 6.5% of them seen only once. The specimen was PBMCs or a T cell subset sorted from them (not recorded which). The receptors derive from an adult woman who had mild COVID-19 (a few samples of this study predate the infection). Cell type and time point are not known. CDR3s include the opening cysteine and the closing phenylalanine or tryptophan. The D gene is left open where the match is weak. The size of a clone is reported for some rows only, either as once, few or many, or as a class for expanded clones.

many	TRBV7-8	TRBJ1-1	TRBD1	TGTGCCAGCAGCTTAGGGGGACAGTTGAACACTGAAGCTTTCTTT	CASSLGGQLNTEAFF
NA	TRBV5-1	TRBJ1-1	TRBD1	TGCGCCAGCAGACAGGGGTGGACTGAAGCTTTCTTT	CASRQGWTEAFF
NA	TRBV5-1	TRBJ1-6	NA	TGCGCCAGCAGCTTGGTGGGTCCCAACAGGTGGGATGATTCACCCCTCCACTTT	CASSLVGPNRWDDSPLHF
few	TRBV4-1	TRBJ2-1	TRBD2	TGCGCCAGCAGCCTACCCCCACCCGGACTAGCGGGGGGCGCCCACCTTTACAATGAGCAGTTCTTC	CASSLPPPGLAGGAHLYNEQFF
many	TRBV6-2/TRBV6-3	TRBJ2-7	NA	TGTGCCAGCAGTTACTCTCAAGGCCGTTGGGCTAGGTACGAGCAGTACTTC	CASSYSQGRWARYEQYF
NA	TRBV20-1	TRBJ2-7	TRBD1	TGCAGTGCTAGAGCCCTAAGGGGGCAGGGGAATACCTACGAGCAGTACTTC	CSARALRGQGNTYEQYF
NA	TRBV4-3	TRBJ2-3	NA	TGCGCCAGCAGCCAGGCGCGAGGGCGGGCTAGCACAGATACGCTGTATTTT	CASSQARGRASTDTLYF
NA	TRBV6-6	TRBJ2-1	NA	TGTGCCAGCAGTACCTCCCGGAGGGGGGCTCTCTACAATGAGCAGTTCTTC	CASSTSRRGALYNEQFF
NA	TRBV9	TRBJ2-3	NA	TGTGCCAGCAGCCCTCCGTTCCCATACACGCAGTATTTT	CASSPPFPYTQYF
many	TRBV20-1	TRBJ2-1	NA	TGCAGTGCCGAGGGGCAAGCGGATGCCTACAATGAGCAGTTCTTC	CSAEGQADAYNEQFF